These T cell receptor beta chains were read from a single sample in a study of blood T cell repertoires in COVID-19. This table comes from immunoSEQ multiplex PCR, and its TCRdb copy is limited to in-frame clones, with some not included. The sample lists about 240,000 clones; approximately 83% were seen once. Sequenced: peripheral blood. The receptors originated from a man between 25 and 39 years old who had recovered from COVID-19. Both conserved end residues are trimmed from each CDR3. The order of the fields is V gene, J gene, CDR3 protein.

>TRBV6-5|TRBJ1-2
ASSYEGAGYT
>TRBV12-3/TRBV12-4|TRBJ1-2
ASSPKGYGYT
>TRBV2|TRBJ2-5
ASSGQGVRETQY
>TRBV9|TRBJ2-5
ASSAGGVETQY
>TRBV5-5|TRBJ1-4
ASSPGGGTGPNEKLF
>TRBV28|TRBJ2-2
ASSSSGDTGELF
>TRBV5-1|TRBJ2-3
ASSPHKELQGSRPDTQY
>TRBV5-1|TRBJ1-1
ASSLRDSFEAF
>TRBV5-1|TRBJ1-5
ASSPRKWGGMVSQH
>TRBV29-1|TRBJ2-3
SVVRDSTDTQY
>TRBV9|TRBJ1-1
ASSVDQGVNTEAF